This TCR beta chain derives from a study of T cells after yellow fever vaccination. Whole-study context: SMART-Seq v4 Ultra Low Input served to prepare low-cell-number fractions. Study findings and constraints: Most primary-vaccination clones reappeared after the booster (about 96% CD4, about 90% CD8). Although the secondary response was weaker, it peaked faster, at day 5 versus 15.

Conversion of TCR transcripts into cDNA relied on 5'RACE template switching, which added a universal primer site and UMIs. TCRdb re-called the 5' RACE reads with MiXCR, one entry per CDR3 protein. The sample yields fewer than 400,000 distinct CDR3 sequences, 6.2% seen once. The table lists this clonotype with a few counts. What it binds is unknown. The CDR3 sequence is 14 residues long. V dropped 4 bases and J dropped 3 bases, with 13 bases sitting between them. Germline V gene data show CDR1 as DFQATT and CDR2 as SNEGSKA (reference sequence). This chain connects TRBV20-1 to TRBJ1-3; no clear D. The sequences come from PBMCs, collected 5 days after the yellow fever booster vaccination. This TCR came from a man under 40 who received the YFV17D yellow fever vaccine. This chain's CDR3 is CSATHSELGNTIYF. The CDR3 coding sequence is TGCAGTGCTACCCACAGCGAACTTGGAAACACCATATATTTT.